The next 22 T cell receptor beta chains were all read from a single sample in a study of blood T cell repertoires in COVID-19. TCRdb's copy holds only in-frame clones and misses some; the assay was immunoSEQ multiplex PCR. The table has over 250,000 clones, almost 85% seen once; the top ten hold 5.1%. Material: peripheral blood. The receptors here all came from a man aged 50 or older with active or convalescent COVID-19.

The chain joins TRBV27 to TRBJ2-3; no reliable D call. Per the germline V gene, CDR1 is MNHEY and CDR2 is SMNVEV (reference sequence). The CDR3 has 15 amino acids. V gave up 4 bases and J gave up 8 bases, with 19 bases separating them. The CDR3 coding sequence is TGTGCCAGCAGTTCTCTAGTCTTGGGTCAGAGTACGCAGTATTTT. Residues: CASSSLVLGQSTQYF.

The chain recombines TRBV28 with TRBJ1-1, with D maybe TRBD1 (5 bases). This CDR3 has 15 residues. V dropped 5 bases and J dropped 0 bases, with 13 bases sitting between them. Germline CDR1 is MDHEN and CDR2 is SYDVKM. The CDR3 nucleotides are TGTGCCAGCAGTGACAGTCCCATTATGAACACTGAAGCTTTCTTT. Translated: CASSDSPIMNTEAFF.

This chain links TRBV5-8 with TRBJ2-2; the match to TRBD1 covers 8 bases. The CDR3 runs 15 residues. In germline, CDR1 is SGHTS, CDR2 YDEGEE. The V gene end was trimmed by 1 base and the J gene end by 6 bases; junction bases not matched to a gene: 5. CDR3 nucleotide sequence: TGTGCCAGCAGCTTGAGGCAGGGGGCGCCCGGGGAGCTGTTTTTT. Protein: CASSLRQGAPGELFF. The whole variable domain, remainder taken from reference TRBV5-8 and TRBJ2-2, is EAGVTQSPTHLIKTRGQQATLRCSPISGHTSVYWYQQALGLGLQFLLWYDEGEERNRGNFPPRFSGRQFPNYSSELNVNALELEDSALYLCASSLRQGAPGELFFGEGSRLTVL.

The genes are TRBV28 and TRBJ1-5; D might be TRBD1 (5 bases). The CDR3 runs 14 residues. Looked up from germline, CDR1 is MDHEN and CDR2 is SYDVKM. V dropped 1 base and J dropped 4 bases, with 8 bases sitting between them. Here the CDR3 DNA reads TGTGCCAGCAGTTTATCGGGGGGTAATCAGCCCCAGCATTTT. Translation gives CASSLSGGNQPQHF.

The sample holds a few counts of this clone. The rearrangement joins TRBV27 to TRBJ2-3, with 9 positions matching TRBD2. V gave up 2 bases and J gave up 5 bases; unmatched junction bases: 5. The CDR3 runs to 15 residues. Germline CDR1 MNHEY, CDR2 SMNVEV (reference sequence). The CDR3 sequence: CASSLAGGQGDTQYF. The CDR3 region has the DNA TGTGCCAGCAGTTTAGCGGGAGGGCAAGGAGATACGCAGTATTTT.

The V call is TRBV7-9, the J call TRBJ1-6; a weak D match, TRBD1 (5 bases). V gave up 8 bases and J gave up 6 bases, with 17 bases separating them. Germline assignment: CDR1 SEHNR and CDR2 FQNEAQ (reference sequence). The CDR3 is made up of 15 amino acids. The CDR3 DNA reads as TGTGCCAGCGCCTTTGAGGCGGGGACTAATTCACCCCTCCACTTT. It is translated as CASAFEAGTNSPLHF.

The rearrangement uses TRBV2 and TRBJ1-1, with a tentative D call TRBD1 (6 bases). The length of the CDR3 is 14 residues. The V end was cut by 6 bases, the J end by 0 bases, with 11 bases between. In germline, CDR1 is SNHLY, CDR2 FYNNEI. Written as DNA, the CDR3 is TGTGCCAGCAGGGCTGGGACAATGAACACTGAAGCTTTCTTT. This gives the protein CASRAGTMNTEAFF.

The rearrangement joins TRBV6-5 to TRBJ2-1, with 8 bases aligning to TRBD1. Germline V gene data show CDR1 as MNHEY and CDR2 as SVGAGI. The CDR3 contains 15 residues. Unmatched junction bases numbered 10, after V lost 6 bases and J lost 6 bases. In DNA form, the CDR3 reads TGTGCCAGCAGCAACCTAGGACAGGGACGCAATGAGCAGTTCTTC. Translated: CASSNLGQGRNEQFF.

V gene TRBV9 combines with J gene TRBJ2-1; D not certain. CDR3 length: 12 residues. Germline assignment: CDR1 SGDLS and CDR2 YYNGEE. Trimming stripped 4 bases from V and 5 bases from J, with 7 bases between. The CDR3 spells CASSTYDNEQFF. CDR3 bases: TGTGCCAGCAGCACTTACGACAATGAGCAGTTCTTC.

This clone has just a few counts. The chain uses TRBV30 and TRBJ2-7; D is undetermined. The CDR3 length is 11 residues. Germline V CDR1 and CDR2: GTSNPN, SVGIG (reference sequence). The germline V and J ends were trimmed by 1 base and 2 bases, with 3 bases remaining between them. The CDR3 nucleotides read TGTGCCTGGAGTGCAACCTACGAGCAGTACTTC. Translated: CAWSATYEQYF. Drawing the rest from reference TRBV30 and TRBJ2-7, the complete variable domain is SQTIHQWPATLVQPVGSPLSLECTVEGTSNPNLYWYRQAAGRGLQLLFYSVGIGQISSEVPQNLSASRPQDRQFILSSKKLLLSDSGFYLCAWSATYEQYFGPGTRLTVT.

The chain is built from TRBV3-1 (or the pseudogene TRBV3-2) and TRBJ2-7; TRBD2 matches 8 bases. The CDR3 is 14 residues long. Trimming at V came to 8 bases and at J to 7 bases, leaving 13 bases not matched to a gene. Per the germline V gene, CDR1 is LGHDT and CDR2 is YNNKEL (reference sequence). The CDR3 DNA sequence: TGTGCCAGCGCCAGAGCGGGAGATCTTCGGGAGCAGTACTTC. It translates to CASARAGDLREQYF.

This chain joins TRBV5-1 and TRBJ1-6; TRBD1 aligns across 9 bases. Germline loops: CDR1 SGHRS, CDR2 YFSETQ. The CDR3 covers 15 residues. Trimming cost V 4 bases and J 10 bases; bases outside gene matches: 9. In DNA, the CDR3 is TGCGCCAGCAGCCTGGGGGGACAGGGAAGGTCACCCCTCCACTTT. Residues: CASSLGGQGRSPLHF.

CDR3 amino acids: CASSQLRGTWSSGRWDFAYEQYF. DNA of the CDR3: TGTGCCAGCAGTCAGCTACGGGGGACCTGGTCTAGCGGGAGGTGGGACTTCGCCTACGAGCAGTACTTC. The chain recombines TRBV6-6 with TRBJ2-7; 11 bases are a match to TRBD2. There are 23 residues in the CDR3. Germline values: CDR1 MNHNY, CDR2 SVGAGI (reference sequence). Trimming took 5 bases from V and 2 from J; bases not matched to a gene: 29.

The chain uses TRBV2 and TRBJ1-6, with D unresolved. CDR1 and CDR2 from the germline V gene are SNHLY and FYNNEI. This CDR3 region has 13 residues. Trimming cost V 7 bases and J 10 bases, with 14 bases left between them. CDR3 nucleotide sequence: TGTGCCAGCACATCGGGTCCCAACTCACCCCTCCACTTT. Translation gives CASTSGPNSPLHF.

This chain uses TRBV7-9 with TRBJ1-6, with no clear D. V was shortened by 5 bases and J by 7 bases, with 12 bases between the two germline ends. CDR3 size: 14 residues. The germline V gene has CDR1 SEHNR and CDR2 FQNEAQ (reference sequence). The CDR3 is CASSPSAANSPLHF. CDR3 DNA: TGTGCCAGCAGCCCCAGCGCGGCGAATTCACCCCTCCACTTT.

V gene TRBV9 combines with J gene TRBJ1-4, with a weak D call TRBD1 (5 bases). The CDR3 sequence is 14 residues long. Germline-derived CDR1 and CDR2 are SGDLS and YYNGEE. V was trimmed by 3 bases and J by 4 bases, leaving 10 bases between them. Written as DNA, the CDR3 is TGTGCCAGCAGCGCGTCAGGGTATAATGAAAAACTGTTTTTT. It yields the protein CASSASGYNEKLFF.

J is TRBJ1-1 and V is TRBV4-3; the D is unclear. The CDR3 spans 14 residues. CDR1 is LGHNA and CDR2 is YSLEER in the germline V gene. The germline V and J ends were trimmed by 0 bases and 4 bases, with 9 bases remaining between them. CDR3 sequence reads: CASSQEAAATEAFF. For the CDR3, the DNA is TGCGCCAGCAGCCAAGAGGCGGCGGCCACTGAAGCTTTCTTT.

CDR3 nucleotide sequence: TGTGCCAGTAGTCCCCTACGGGGGTCCTACAATGAGCAGTTCTTC. Its translation is CASSPLRGSYNEQFF. The chain couples TRBV19 to TRBJ2-1; D may be TRBD2 (6 bases). The V end was cut by 5 bases, the J end by 1 base, with 12 bases between. The CDR3 runs 15 residues. Germline CDR1 and CDR2: LNHDA and SQIVND (reference sequence).

The genes are TRBV28 and TRBJ1-2; 9 nucleotides align to TRBD1. V gave up 3 bases and J gave up 7 bases; unmatched junction bases: 6. Looked up from germline, CDR1 is MDHEN and CDR2 is SYDVKM. There are 14 residues in the CDR3. The chain's CDR3 is CASSFGQGTSGYTF. Here the CDR3 DNA reads TGTGCCAGCAGTTTCGGACAGGGGACGTCTGGCTACACCTTC.

This clone occurred a few times. Written as DNA, the CDR3 is TGTGCCAGCAGCCAAGGATGGGGGCCCGGAAACACCATATATTTT. It specifies CASSQGWGPGNTIYF. V gene TRBV14 combines with J gene TRBJ1-3, with D tentatively TRBD1 (6 bases). The V gene's germline CDR1 is SGHDN and CDR2 FVKESK. V lost 1 base and J lost 4, with 11 bases in between. The CDR3 consists of 15 residues.

The chain recombines TRBV6-7 with TRBJ2-2, with D possibly TRBD2 on 6 matching bases. TRBV6-7 is marked as an open reading frame, function uncertain. Deletions cut 4 bases from V and 4 bases from J, with 19 bases between. This CDR3 comprises 17 residues. The CDR3 region has the DNA TGTGCCAGCAGTTTCCCCCGGCGGGGCAGTGGCACCGGGGAGCTGTTTTTT. Translation: CASSFPRRGSGTGELFF.

This clone was seen once. V and J are TRBV10-3 and TRBJ1-6, with D possibly TRBD1 on 5 matching bases. Deletions cut 3 bases from V and 7 bases from J, with 10 bases between. Germline V gene data show CDR1 as ENHRY and CDR2 as SYGVKD. The CDR3 covers 14 residues. CDR3 amino acids: CAISDPGLNSPLHF. The CDR3 coding sequence is TGTGCCATCAGTGACCCAGGGCTGAATTCACCCCTCCACTTT.